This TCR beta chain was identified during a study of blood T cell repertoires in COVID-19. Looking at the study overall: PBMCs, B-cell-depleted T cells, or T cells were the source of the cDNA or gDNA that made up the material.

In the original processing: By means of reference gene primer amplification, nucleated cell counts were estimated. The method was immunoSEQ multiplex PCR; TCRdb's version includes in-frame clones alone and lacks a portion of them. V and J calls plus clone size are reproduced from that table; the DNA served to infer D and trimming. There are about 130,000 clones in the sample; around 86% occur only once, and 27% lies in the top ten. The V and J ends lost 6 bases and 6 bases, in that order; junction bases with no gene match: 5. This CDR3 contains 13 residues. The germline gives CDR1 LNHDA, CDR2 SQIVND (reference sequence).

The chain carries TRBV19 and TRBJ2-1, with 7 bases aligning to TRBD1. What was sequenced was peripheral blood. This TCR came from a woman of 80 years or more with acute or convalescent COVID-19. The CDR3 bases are TGTGCCAGTAGCCCGACAGGGCTCAATGAGCAGTTCTTC. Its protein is CASSPTGLNEQFF.